This TCR beta chain was found in a study of blood T cell repertoires in COVID-19. Enrollees, about 18 to 89 years old, lived in fewer than 25 US areas. Cohorts were assigned according to the clinical history that participants reported. Resolution of symptoms, clearance, or two negative PCRs was present in recovered Cohort 3 donors. Source study methods: The authors estimated nucleated cell counts from reference gene primer amplification. The protocol was immunoSEQ multiplex PCR, while the TCRdb copy is restricted to in-frame clones and leaves out a portion. V, J and clone size are those of that table, while D and trimming were read from the DNA. Of about 350,000 clones listed, about 90% were seen once; the top ten hold 2.5% to 3%. Trimming at V came to 4 bases and at J to 8 bases, leaving 13 bases not matched to a gene. The CDR3 has 18 residues. The germline V gene has CDR1 LNHDA and CDR2 SQIVND (reference sequence).

The sequence derives from a woman aged 30 to 39 who had recovered from COVID-19. The V call is TRBV19, the J call TRBJ2-1, with 14 bases aligning to TRBD2. The material sequenced was PBMCs or T cells enriched from blood (not recorded which). In DNA form, the CDR3 reads TGTGCCAGTAGTACTTTCGGGACTAGCGGGAGAAGGAAGGATGAGCAGTTCTTC. It specifies CASSTFGTSGRRKDEQFF.